This T cell receptor (beta chain) was recovered during a study of regulatory dendritic cells for organ transplantation. Findings and limits, study-wide: Considerable individual heterogeneity was seen in alloreactive memory CD8+ T cells.

Sorted subsets were CFSE-labeled and cultured four to six days with allogeneic dendritic cells. A note on this clone: Its specificity is unknown.

Only in-frame clones appear in the TCRdb table, and some are missing; sequencing was by immunoSEQ multiplex PCR. The table lists some 11,000 clones, 74% of them singletons. Germline assignment: CDR1 SGHTA and CDR2 FQGNSA. The ends were cut back, 4 bases at V and 0 bases at J, with 13 bases in the middle. This CDR3 region has 15 residues. The sample consisted of naive CD4+ T cells from blood cultured with regulatory dendritic cells. Subset in this sample: CD45RA+ naive T cells. The chain carries TRBV7-2 and TRBJ2-7; no reliable D call. The TCR was taken from a human donor in good health. CDR3 nucleotide sequence: TGTGCCAGCAGCTCCGACCGATACAGCTCCTACGAGCAGTACTTC. Residues: CASSSDRYSSYEQYF.